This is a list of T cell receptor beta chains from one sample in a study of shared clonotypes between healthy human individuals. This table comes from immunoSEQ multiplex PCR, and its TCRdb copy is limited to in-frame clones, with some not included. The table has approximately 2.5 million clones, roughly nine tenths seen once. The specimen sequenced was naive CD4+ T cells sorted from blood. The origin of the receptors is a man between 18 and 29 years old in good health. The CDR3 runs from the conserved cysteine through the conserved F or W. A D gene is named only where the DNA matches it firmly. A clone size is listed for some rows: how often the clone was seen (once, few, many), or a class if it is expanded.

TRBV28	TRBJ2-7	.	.	CASALVDYEQYF	TGTGCCAGCGCCCTAGTGGACTACGAGCAGTACTTC
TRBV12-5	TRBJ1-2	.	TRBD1	CASGLGPKTGGGYGYTF	TGTGCTAGTGGTTTGGGACCAAAAACAGGGGGAGGTTATGGCTACACCTTC
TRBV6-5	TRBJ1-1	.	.	CASSYSTGRSTEAFF	TGTGCCAGCAGTTACTCTACGGGTAGGAGCACTGAAGCTTTCTTT
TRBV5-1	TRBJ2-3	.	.	CASSLRQDTQYF	TGCGCCAGCAGCTTGAGGCAAGATACGCAGTATTTT
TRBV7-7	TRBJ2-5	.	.	CASSSTGLQETQYF	TGTGCTAGCAGCTCCACGGGACTCCAAGAGACCCAGTACTTC
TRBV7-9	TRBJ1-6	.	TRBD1	CASSPSTGDNRSPLHF	TGTGCCAGCAGCCCGTCAACAGGGGACAACCGTTCACCCCTCCACTTT
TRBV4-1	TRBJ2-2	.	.	CASSQGRNTGELFF	TGCGCCAGCAGCCAGGGACGAAACACCGGGGAGCTGTTTTTT
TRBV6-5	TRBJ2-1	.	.	CASSYLRATHRNEQFF	TGTGCCAGCAGTTACTTGAGAGCCACGCACCGCAATGAGCAGTTCTTC
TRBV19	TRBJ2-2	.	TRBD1	CASSIGTGKNTGELFF	TGTGCCAGTAGTATCGGGACAGGGAAGAACACCGGGGAGCTGTTTTTT
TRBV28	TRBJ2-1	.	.	CASSPLVALGWFF	TGTGCCAGCAGTCCCCTTGTGGCTCTGGGATGGTTCTTC
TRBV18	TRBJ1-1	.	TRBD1	CASSPNHTPGGMNTEAFF	TGTGCCAGCTCTCCTAATCATACCCCAGGGGGAATGAACACTGAAGCTTTCTTT
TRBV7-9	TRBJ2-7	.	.	CASSSQNYEQYF	TGTGCCAGCAGCTCACAAAACTACGAGCAGTACTTC
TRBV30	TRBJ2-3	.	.	CAWSGISTDTQYF	TGTGCCTGGAGCGGGATTAGCACAGATACGCAGTATTTT
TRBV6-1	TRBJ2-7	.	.	CASSEGGDGYEQYF	TGTGCCAGCAGTGAAGGCGGGGACGGCTACGAGCAGTACTTC
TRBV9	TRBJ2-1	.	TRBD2	CASSGGLAQYNEQFF	TGTGCCAGCAGCGGGGGACTAGCGCAGTACAATGAGCAGTTCTTC
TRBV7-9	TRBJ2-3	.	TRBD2	CASSSGLAGLTDTQYF	TGTGCCAGCAGCTCCGGACTAGCGGGGCTCACAGATACGCAGTATTTT
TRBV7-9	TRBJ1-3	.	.	CASSLVTGQVRLGNTIYF	TGTGCCAGCAGCTTAGTTACCGGACAAGTTAGGCTCGGAAACACCATATATTTT
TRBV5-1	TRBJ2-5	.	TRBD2	CASSLAWGGGATYQETQYF	TGCGCCAGCAGCTTGGCTTGGGGCGGGGGGGCCACGTACCAAGAGACCCAGTACTTC
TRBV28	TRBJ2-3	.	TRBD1	CASSQIGGASDTQYF	TGTGCCAGCAGCCAGATAGGGGGCGCTTCAGATACGCAGTATTTT
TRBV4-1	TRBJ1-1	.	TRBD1	CASSPPRTGDLAEAFF	TGCGCCAGCAGCCCACCCCGGACAGGGGATTTAGCTGAAGCTTTCTTT
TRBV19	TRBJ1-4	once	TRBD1	CASSVTGATNEKLFF	TGTGCCAGTAGTGTGACAGGGGCAACTAATGAAAAACTGTTTTTT
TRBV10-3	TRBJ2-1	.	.	CAISLQGSYNEQFF	TGTGCCATCAGTCTGCAGGGGTCCTACAATGAGCAGTTCTTC
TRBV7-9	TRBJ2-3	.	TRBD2	CASSLLGTSGNTDTQYF	TGTGCCAGCAGCCTCCTAGGGACTAGCGGAAACACAGATACGCAGTATTTT
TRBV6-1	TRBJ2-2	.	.	CASSEQGPGELFF	TGTGCCAGCAGTGAACAGGGACCCGGGGAGCTGTTTTTT
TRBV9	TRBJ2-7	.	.	CASSVVAVSYEQYF	TGTGCCAGCAGCGTAGTAGCGGTCTCCTACGAGCAGTACTTC
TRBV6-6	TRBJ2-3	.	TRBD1	CASSYLGQGADTQYF	TGTGCCAGCAGTTACCTTGGACAGGGCGCAGATACGCAGTATTTT
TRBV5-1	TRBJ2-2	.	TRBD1	CASSLGRQGKGTGELFF	TGCGCCAGCAGCTTGGGCCGACAGGGCAAGGGCACCGGGGAGCTGTTTTTT
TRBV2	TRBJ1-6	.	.	CASSPQQGTYNSPLHF	TGTGCCAGCAGTCCTCAACAGGGAACTTATAATTCACCCCTCCACTTT
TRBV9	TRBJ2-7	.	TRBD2	CASGRALGYEQYF	TGTGCCAGCGGGAGGGCCCTCGGCTACGAGCAGTACTTC
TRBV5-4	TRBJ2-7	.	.	CASSLESGGQYF	TGTGCCAGCAGCTTGGAGTCCGGCGGGCAGTACTTC
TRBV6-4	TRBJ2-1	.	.	CASSDSGVGSNEQFF	TGTGCCAGCAGTGACTCCGGCGTAGGGAGCAATGAGCAGTTCTTC